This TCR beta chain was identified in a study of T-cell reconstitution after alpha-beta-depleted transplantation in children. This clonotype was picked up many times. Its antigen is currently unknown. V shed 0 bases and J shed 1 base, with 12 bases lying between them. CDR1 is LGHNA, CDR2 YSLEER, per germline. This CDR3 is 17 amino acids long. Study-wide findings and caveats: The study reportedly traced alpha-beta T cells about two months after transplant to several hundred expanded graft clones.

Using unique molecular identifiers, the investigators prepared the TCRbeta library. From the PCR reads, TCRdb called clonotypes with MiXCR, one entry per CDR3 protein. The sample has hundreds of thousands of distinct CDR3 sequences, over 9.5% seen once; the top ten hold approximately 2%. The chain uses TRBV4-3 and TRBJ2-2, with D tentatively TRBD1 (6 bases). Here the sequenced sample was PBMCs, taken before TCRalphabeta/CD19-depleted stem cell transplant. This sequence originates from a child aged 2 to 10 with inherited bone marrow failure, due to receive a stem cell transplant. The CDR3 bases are TGCGCCAGCAGCCAAGATATGGGACATATGAACACCGGGGAGCTGTTTTTT. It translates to CASSQDMGHMNTGELFF.